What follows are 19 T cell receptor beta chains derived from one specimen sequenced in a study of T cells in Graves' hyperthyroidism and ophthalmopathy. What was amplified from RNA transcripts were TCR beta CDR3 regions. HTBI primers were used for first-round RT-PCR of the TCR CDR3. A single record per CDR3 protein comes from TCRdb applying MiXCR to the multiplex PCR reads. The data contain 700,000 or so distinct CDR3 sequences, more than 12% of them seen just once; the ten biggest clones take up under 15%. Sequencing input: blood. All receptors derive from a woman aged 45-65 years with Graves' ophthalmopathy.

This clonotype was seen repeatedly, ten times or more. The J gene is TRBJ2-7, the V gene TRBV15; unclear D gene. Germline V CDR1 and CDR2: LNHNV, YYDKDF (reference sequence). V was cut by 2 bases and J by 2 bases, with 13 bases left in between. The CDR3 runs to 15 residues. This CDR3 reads CATSRPRDVAYEQYF. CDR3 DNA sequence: TGTGCCACCAGCAGACCTCGTGACGTTGCCTACGAGCAGTACTTC.

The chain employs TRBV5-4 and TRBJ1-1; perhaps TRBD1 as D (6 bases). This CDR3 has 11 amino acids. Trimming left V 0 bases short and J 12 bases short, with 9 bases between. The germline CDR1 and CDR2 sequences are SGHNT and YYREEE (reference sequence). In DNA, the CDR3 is TGTGCCAGCAGCTTGGCAGGGGTGACTTTCTTT. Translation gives CASSLAGVTFF. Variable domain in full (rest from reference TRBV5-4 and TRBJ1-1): ETGVTQSPTHLIKTRGQQVTLRCSSQSGHNTVSWYQQALGQGPQFIFQYYREEENGRGNFPPRFSGLQFPNYSSELNVNALELDDSALYLCASSLAGVTFFGQGTRLTVV.

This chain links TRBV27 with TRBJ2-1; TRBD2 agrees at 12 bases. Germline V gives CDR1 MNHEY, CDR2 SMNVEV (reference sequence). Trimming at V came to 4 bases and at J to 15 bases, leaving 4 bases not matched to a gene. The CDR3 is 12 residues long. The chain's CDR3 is CASSSLAGGLFF. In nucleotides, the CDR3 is TGTGCCAGCAGTTCCCTAGCGGGAGGGCTGTTCTTC.

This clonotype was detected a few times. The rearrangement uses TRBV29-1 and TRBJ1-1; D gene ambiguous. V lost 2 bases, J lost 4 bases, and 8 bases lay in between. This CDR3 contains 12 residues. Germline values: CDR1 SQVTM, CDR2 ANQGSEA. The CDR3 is CSVETGGTEAFF. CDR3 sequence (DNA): TGCAGCGTTGAAACCGGCGGCACTGAAGCTTTCTTT.

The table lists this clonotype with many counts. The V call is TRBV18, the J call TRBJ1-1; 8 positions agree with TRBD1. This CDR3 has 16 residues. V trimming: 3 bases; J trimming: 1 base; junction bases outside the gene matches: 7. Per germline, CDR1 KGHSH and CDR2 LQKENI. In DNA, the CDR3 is TGTGCCAGCTCACCGGCCCCGACAGGGGCGAACACTGAAGCTTTCTTT. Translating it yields CASSPAPTGANTEAFF. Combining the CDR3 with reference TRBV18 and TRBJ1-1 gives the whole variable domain NAGVMQNPRHLVRRRGQEARLRCSPMKGHSHVYWYRQLPEEGLKFMVYLQKENIIDESGMPKERFSAEFPKEGPSILRIQQVVRGDSAAYFCASSPAPTGANTEAFFGQGTRLTVV.

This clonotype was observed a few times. The CDR3 DNA sequence: TGTGCCAGCAGTCCCAGCGGGACAGTGGCCTCCTACGAGCAGTACTTC. Its translation is CASSPSGTVASYEQYF. This chain links TRBV27 with TRBJ2-7; D tentatively fits TRBD1 or TRBD2 (7 bases each). Germline V lookup: CDR1 MNHEY, CDR2 SMNVEV (reference sequence). The CDR3 has 16 amino acids. The V end lost 5 bases, the J end lost 0 bases, and 17 bases lay between the germline ends.

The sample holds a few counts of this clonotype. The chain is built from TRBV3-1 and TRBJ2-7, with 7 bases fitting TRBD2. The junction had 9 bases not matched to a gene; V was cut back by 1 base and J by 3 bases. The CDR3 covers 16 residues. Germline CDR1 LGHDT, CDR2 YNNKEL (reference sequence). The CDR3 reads CASSQVAGAKVYEQYF. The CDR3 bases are TGTGCCAGCAGCCAAGTGGCGGGAGCCAAAGTCTACGAGCAGTACTTC.

The CDR3 nucleotides are TGTGCCAGCAGCTTTTTATGGGCGGCGGACTCACCCTACGAGCAGTACTTC. Protein product: CASSFLWAADSPYEQYF. V is TRBV7-9 and J is TRBJ2-7, with D perhaps TRBD2 (5 bases). V dropped 3 bases and J dropped 2 bases, with 20 bases sitting between them. Looked up from germline, CDR1 is SEHNR and CDR2 is FQNEAQ (reference sequence). This CDR3 comprises 17 residues. The entire variable domain, with the rest obtained from reference TRBV7-9 and TRBJ2-7, is as follows: DTGVSQNPRHKITKRGQNVTFRCDPISEHNRLYWYRQTLGQGPEFLTYFQNEAQLEKSRLLSDRFSAERPKGSFSTLEIQRTEQGDSAMYLCASSFLWAADSPYEQYFGPGTRLTVT.

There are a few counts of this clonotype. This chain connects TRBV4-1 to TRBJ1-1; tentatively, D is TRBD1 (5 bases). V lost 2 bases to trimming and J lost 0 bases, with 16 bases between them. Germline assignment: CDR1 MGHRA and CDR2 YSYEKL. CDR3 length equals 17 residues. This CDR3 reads CASSQNPRTPMNTEAFF. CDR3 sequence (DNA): TGCGCCAGCAGCCAAAATCCCAGGACACCGATGAACACTGAAGCTTTCTTT.

CDR3 in DNA: TGTGCCTGGGCACCGGGACATACTAGCTCTGGAAACACCATATATTTT. Protein product: CAWAPGHTSSGNTIYF. The rearrangement joins TRBV30 to TRBJ1-3; maybe TRBD1 (6 bases). The V gene lost 5 bases and the J gene lost 0 bases, with 17 bases spanning the gap. This CDR3 spans 16 amino acids. Germline loops: CDR1 GTSNPN, CDR2 SVGIG (reference sequence).

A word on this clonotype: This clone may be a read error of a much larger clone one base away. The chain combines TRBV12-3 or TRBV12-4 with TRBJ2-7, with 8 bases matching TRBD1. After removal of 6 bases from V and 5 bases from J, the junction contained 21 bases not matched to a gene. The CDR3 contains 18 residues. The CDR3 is CASSQAGGQGSIWHEQYF. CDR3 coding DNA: TGTGCCAGCAGCCAAGCAGGGGGCCAGGGCAGCATTTGGCACGAGCAGTACTTC.

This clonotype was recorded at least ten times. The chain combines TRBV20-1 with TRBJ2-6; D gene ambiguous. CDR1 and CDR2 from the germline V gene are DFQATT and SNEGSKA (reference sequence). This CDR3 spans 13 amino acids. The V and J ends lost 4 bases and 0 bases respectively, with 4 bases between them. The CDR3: CSAISSGANVLTF. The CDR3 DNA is TGCAGTGCTATTAGCTCTGGGGCCAACGTCCTGACTTTC.

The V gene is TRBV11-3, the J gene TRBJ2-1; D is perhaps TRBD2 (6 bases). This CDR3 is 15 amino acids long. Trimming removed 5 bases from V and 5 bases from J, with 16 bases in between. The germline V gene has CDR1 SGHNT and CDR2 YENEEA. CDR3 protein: CASSRGLTENNEQFF. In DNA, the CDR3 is TGTGCCAGCAGCAGGGGACTTACCGAGAACAATGAGCAGTTCTTC.

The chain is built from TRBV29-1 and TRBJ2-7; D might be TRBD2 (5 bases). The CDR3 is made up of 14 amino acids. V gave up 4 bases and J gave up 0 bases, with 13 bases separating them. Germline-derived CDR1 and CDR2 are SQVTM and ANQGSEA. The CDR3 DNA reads TGCAGCGTTGGTACGGGGAGACCCTCCTACGAGCAGTACTTC. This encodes CSVGTGRPSYEQYF.

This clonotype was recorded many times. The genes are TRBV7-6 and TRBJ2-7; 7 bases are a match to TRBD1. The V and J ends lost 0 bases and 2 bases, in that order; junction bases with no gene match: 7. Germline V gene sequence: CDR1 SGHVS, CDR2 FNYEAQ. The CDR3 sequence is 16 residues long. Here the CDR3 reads CASSLAWAQGTYEQYF. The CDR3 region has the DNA TGTGCCAGCAGCTTAGCCTGGGCACAGGGGACCTACGAGCAGTACTTC. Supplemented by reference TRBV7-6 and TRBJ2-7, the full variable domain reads GAGVSQSPRYKVTKRGQDVALRCDPISGHVSLYWYRQALGQGPEFLTYFNYEAQQDKSGLPNDRFSAERPEGSISTLTIQRTEQRDSAMYRCASSLAWAQGTYEQYFGPGTRLTVT.

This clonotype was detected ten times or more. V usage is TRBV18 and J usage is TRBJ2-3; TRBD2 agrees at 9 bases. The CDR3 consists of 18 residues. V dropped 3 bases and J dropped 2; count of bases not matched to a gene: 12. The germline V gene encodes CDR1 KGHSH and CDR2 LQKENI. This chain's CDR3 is CASSPFNLSGRDTDTQYF. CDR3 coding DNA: TGTGCCAGCTCACCTTTCAACCTTAGCGGGAGAGACACAGATACGCAGTATTTT.

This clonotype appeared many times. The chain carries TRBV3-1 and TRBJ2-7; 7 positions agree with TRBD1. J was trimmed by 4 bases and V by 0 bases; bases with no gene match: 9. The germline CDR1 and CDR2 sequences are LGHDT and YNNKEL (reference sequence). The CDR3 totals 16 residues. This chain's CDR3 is CASSQDIRGLGYEQYF. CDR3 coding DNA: TGTGCCAGCAGCCAAGATATTAGGGGGCTGGGATACGAGCAGTACTTC.

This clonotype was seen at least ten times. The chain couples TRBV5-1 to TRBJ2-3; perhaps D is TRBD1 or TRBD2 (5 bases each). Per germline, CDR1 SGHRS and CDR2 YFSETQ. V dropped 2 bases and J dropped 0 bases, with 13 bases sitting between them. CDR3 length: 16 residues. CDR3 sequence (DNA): TGCGCCAGCAGCTTTTGGGGCGGGTCAAGCACAGATACGCAGTATTTT. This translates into CASSFWGGSSTDTQYF.

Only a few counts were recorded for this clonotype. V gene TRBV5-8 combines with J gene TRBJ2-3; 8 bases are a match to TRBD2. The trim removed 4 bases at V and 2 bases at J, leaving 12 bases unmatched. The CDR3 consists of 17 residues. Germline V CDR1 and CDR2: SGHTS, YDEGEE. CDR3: CASSVGGLVGATDTQYF. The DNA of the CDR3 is TGTGCCAGCAGCGTGGGGGGACTAGTCGGCGCCACAGATACGCAGTATTTT. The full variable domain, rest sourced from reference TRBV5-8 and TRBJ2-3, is EAGVTQSPTHLIKTRGQQATLRCSPISGHTSVYWYQQALGLGLQFLLWYDEGEERNRGNFPPRFSGRQFPNYSSELNVNALELEDSALYLCASSVGGLVGATDTQYFGPGTRLTVL.